These T cell receptor beta chains were read from a single sample in a study of T cells in Graves' hyperthyroidism and ophthalmopathy. TCRdb used MiXCR to reprocess the multiplex PCR reads, holding one entry per CDR3 protein. This sample carries 300,000 to 450,000 distinct CDR3 sequences, 15% to 20% of them seen once, and the ten largest clones take about a sixth. Sequencing input: blood. These receptors were collected from a woman aged 40 to 50 with Graves' ophthalmopathy. Both conserved end residues are part of each CDR3. Each record gives: J gene, clone size, D gene, V gene, CDR3 length, CDR3 DNA, CDR3 protein. The D gene is left open where the match is weak. Rows may omit the clone size; those that give it use once, few, many or a size class.

>TRBJ1-2|many|NA|TRBV10-3|12
TGTGCCATCAGCGACCGACTTTATGGCTACACCTTC
CAISDRLYGYTF
>TRBJ1-5|many|NA|TRBV14|13
TGTGCCAGCAGCCAAGGTCAATTTCAGCCCCAGCATTTT
CASSQGQFQPQHF
>TRBJ2-7|many|NA|TRBV28|15
TGTGCCAGCAGTCCCGGTAGTGATATTCTATTCGAGCAGTACTTC
CASSPGSDILFEQYF
>TRBJ2-7|NA|NA|TRBV11-2|12
TGTGCCAGCAGCTTAACCCCGTACGAGCAGCACTTC
CASSLTPYEQHF
>TRBJ2-2|NA|NA|TRBV27|15
TGTGCCAGCAGTTTTGGAGGATTGAGGACCGGGGAGCTGTCTTTT
CASSFGGLRTGELSF
>TRBJ2-7|many|NA|TRBV20-1|13
TGCAGTGCCAGGGGGGGCAACCCCTACGAGCAGTACTTC
CSARGGNPYEQYF
>TRBJ1-6|many|NA|TRBV28|18
TGTGCCAGCAGTTTATCCGGGAGTTCCAACTCCTATAATTCACCCCTCCACTTT
CASSLSGSSNSYNSPLHF
>TRBJ1-1|many|TRBD1|TRBV29-1|17
TGCAGCGTATCGGGACAGGGAAGGAGCCTCATGAACACTGAAGCTTTCTTT
CSVSGQGRSLMNTEAFF
>TRBJ1-1|many|NA|TRBV6-2/TRBV6-3|14
TGTGCCAGCAGTTACGGGGCGCGAGGCACTGAAGCTTTCTTT
CASSYGARGTEAFF
>TRBJ1-2|few|NA|TRBV4-3|16
TGCGCCAGCAGCCAAGGGGTCACAGGGATCTATGGTGGCTACACCTTC
CASSQGVTGIYGGYTF
>TRBJ2-2|many|NA|TRBV6-5|16
TGTGCCAGCAGTTACACGACCCCCGGGGCGAGCGGGGAGCTGTTTTTT
CASSYTTPGASGELFF
>TRBJ2-1|many|TRBD2|TRBV12-3/TRBV12-4|20
TGTGCCAGCAGTTTACTACACTCCCTTTTGGGACTAGCGGGAGATTCTGAGCAGTTCTTC
CASSLLHSLLGLAGDSEQFF
>TRBJ2-7|many|NA|TRBV30|12
TGTGCCTGCGGGGATTCTTTCTACGAGCAGTACTTC
CACGDSFYEQYF
>TRBJ2-7|many|NA|TRBV28|15
TGTGCCAGCAGTATGGGCAACGGGGTTACCTACGAGCAGTACTTC
CASSMGNGVTYEQYF
>TRBJ1-1|many|NA|TRBV27|13
TGTGCCAGCAGTATGACAGCTGCCACTGAAGCTTTCTTT
CASSMTAATEAFF
>TRBJ1-5|many|NA|TRBV6-2/TRBV6-3|20
TGTGCCAGCAGTTACTCTGCGGCTACCGGGACATCGAGATTCAATCAGCCCCAGCATTTT
CASSYSAATGTSRFNQPQHF
>TRBJ1-1|many|NA|TRBV20-1|14
TGCAGTGCTCCCGGCCGGGCCAAGAACACTGAAGCTTTCTTT
CSAPGRAKNTEAFF
>TRBJ2-5|many|TRBD2|TRBV11-2|14
TGTGCCAGCAGTCAGACCGGGACTAAAGAGACCCAGTACTTC
CASSQTGTKETQYF
>TRBJ1-6|many|NA|TRBV15|14
TGTGCCACCAGCAGAGCATCGGGTAATTCACCCCTCCACTTT
CATSRASGNSPLHF
>TRBJ2-5|many|TRBD2|TRBV28|13
TGTGCCTGGGGGGGACGGAGCCAAGAGACCCAGTACTTC
CAWGGRSQETQYF
>TRBJ1-5|many|NA|TRBV6-2/TRBV6-3|12
TGTGCCAGCAGTTCGAGACAGCAGCCCCAGCATTTT
CASSSRQQPQHF
>TRBJ1-5|many|TRBD1|TRBV29-1|13
TGCAGCGTTGGACAGGGAAGGAATCAGCCCCAGCATTTT
CSVGQGRNQPQHF
>TRBJ1-2|many|NA|TRBV4-2|17
TGTGCCAGCAGCCCTTCGCCGGGAAGGGACATCTACTATGGCTACACCTTC
CASSPSPGRDIYYGYTF
>TRBJ1-1|NA|NA|TRBV12-3/TRBV12-4|14
TGTGCCAGCAGTTTAGTTCTGCTGAACACTGAAGCTTTCTTT
CASSLVLLNTEAFF
>TRBJ2-7|NA|TRBD2|TRBV6-2/TRBV6-3|18
TGTGCCAGCAGTTACCTGACTAGCGGGGGGGCCGGTGGCTACGAGCAGTACTTC
CASSYLTSGGAGGYEQYF
>TRBJ2-7|NA|TRBD1|TRBV9|13
TGTGCCAGCAGCGTTACAGGGGGGAGCGAGCAGTACTTC
CASSVTGGSEQYF
>TRBJ2-7|many|NA|TRBV7-8|12
TGTGCCAGCAGCTTAAGGTTCAACGAGCAGTACTTC
CASSLRFNEQYF
>TRBJ1-6|many|NA|TRBV11-2|13
TGTGCCAGCAGATGGGGGGACAAATCACCCCTCCACTTT
CASRWGDKSPLHF
>TRBJ2-5|many|TRBD1|TRBV28|13
TGTGCCAGCAGTTCAACAGGGGCAGAGACCCAGTACTTC
CASSSTGAETQYF
>TRBJ1-5|many|NA|TRBV12-3/TRBV12-4|15
TGTGCCAGCAGTTTAGGGGGTTTTGGCAATCAGCCCCAGCATTTT
CASSLGGFGNQPQHF
>TRBJ2-5|many|NA|TRBV4-1|13
TGCGCCAGCGCGTTGACAGCTCAAGAGACCCAGTACTTC
CASALTAQETQYF
>TRBJ2-5|NA|NA|TRBV29-1|14
TGCAGCGCGACTCTTCAGGGCGGCACAGAGACCCAGTACTTC
CSATLQGGTETQYF
>TRBJ2-4|NA|NA|TRBV5-1|14
TGCGCCAGCAGCCCAGATATAGCCAAAAACATTCAGTACTTC
CASSPDIAKNIQYF
>TRBJ1-3|many|NA|TRBV30|15
TGTGCCTGGAGTATTCGGAGTACCTCTGGAAACACCATATATTTT
CAWSIRSTSGNTIYF
>TRBJ2-7|many|NA|TRBV20-1|15
TGCAGTGCTAGAGATCTAACAGAAGATACCTACGAGCAGTACTTC
CSARDLTEDTYEQYF
>TRBJ1-4|many|NA|TRBV27|13
TGTGCCAGCAGTTTTTTTTCTAATGAAAAACTGTTTTTT
CASSFFSNEKLFF
>TRBJ2-7|NA|NA|TRBV10-3|13
TGTGCCATCAGTGATTTACGGGACTACGAGCAGTACTTC
CAISDLRDYEQYF
>TRBJ1-1|NA|TRBD1|TRBV2|14
TGTGCCAGCATTAGGACAGGGGGCATCACTGAAGCTTTCTTT
CASIRTGGITEAFF
>TRBJ2-7|NA|TRBD2|TRBV6-5|14
TGTGCCAGCAGTTCTAGCGGGGGGAACTACGAGCAGTACTTC
CASSSSGGNYEQYF
>TRBJ2-5|NA|NA|TRBV15|14
TGTGCCACCAGCAGAGATCCCGCGGGAGAGACCCAGTACTTC
CATSRDPAGETQYF
>TRBJ2-5|many|NA|TRBV12-3/TRBV12-4|13
TGTGCCAGCACCCTTACAGGGTCCGAGACCCAGTACTTC
CASTLTGSETQYF
>TRBJ2-7|NA|TRBD1|TRBV27|13
TGTGCCAGCTCAGGACAGGGCTTTCGGGAGCAGTACTTC
CASSGQGFREQYF
>TRBJ1-2|many|NA|TRBV28|14
TGTGCCAGCAGTTTCACCCCCGCCAGGGCTGGCTACACCTTC
CASSFTPARAGYTF
>TRBJ1-1|many|NA|TRBV20-1|14
TGCAGTGCTAGGGAGCACAGTCCGAACACTGAAGCTTTCTTT
CSAREHSPNTEAFF
>TRBJ2-7|many|NA|TRBV5-1|16
TGCGCCAGCAGCATCACAGGGCTCGGGGGATGGTACGAGCAGTACTTC
CASSITGLGGWYEQYF
>TRBJ1-1|few|NA|TRBV3-1|14
TGTGCCAGCAGCCCCTCCCGGCGGGGGACTGAAGCTTTCTTT
CASSPSRRGTEAFF
>TRBJ1-1|many|NA|TRBV20-1|19
TGCAGTGCTTTCCCTGTTGGACACCCGGTGGGTAAGGTGAACACTGAAGCTTTCTTT
CSAFPVGHPVGKVNTEAFF
>TRBJ1-1|NA|NA|TRBV30|13
TGTGCCTGGAGTCCAACAGGGATGGCTGAAGCTTTCTTT
CAWSPTGMAEAFF
>TRBJ2-7|many|NA|TRBV5-1|15
TGCGCCAGCAGCTTGGCTTCAGAAAGCTCCTACGAGCAGTACTTC
CASSLASESSYEQYF
>TRBJ1-1|many|NA|TRBV30|13
TGTGCCTCCCAGACGTCTCTGAACACTGAAGCTTTCTTT
CASQTSLNTEAFF
>TRBJ2-7|many|TRBD2|TRBV11-1|17
TGTGCCAGCAGCCAGGGACTAGCGGGACCGCAAACCTACGAGCAGTACTTC
CASSQGLAGPQTYEQYF
>TRBJ2-4|many|TRBD2|TRBV6-2/TRBV6-3|15
TGTGCCAGCAGTTACGCAGCGGGAGGCCAAAACATTCAGTACTTC
CASSYAAGGQNIQYF
>TRBJ2-2|many|NA|TRBV6-5|14
TGTGCCAGCAGTTACTTGGGGGTCACCGGGGAGCTGTTTTTT
CASSYLGVTGELFF
>TRBJ1-1|many|NA|TRBV2|13
TGTGCCAGCAGAGGCAGCCAGGGCACTGAAGCTTTCTTT
CASRGSQGTEAFF
>TRBJ1-6|many|NA|TRBV2|16
TGTGCCAGCAGTCCTCAAGTGGGTCATCTTAATTCACCCCTCCACTTT
CASSPQVGHLNSPLHF